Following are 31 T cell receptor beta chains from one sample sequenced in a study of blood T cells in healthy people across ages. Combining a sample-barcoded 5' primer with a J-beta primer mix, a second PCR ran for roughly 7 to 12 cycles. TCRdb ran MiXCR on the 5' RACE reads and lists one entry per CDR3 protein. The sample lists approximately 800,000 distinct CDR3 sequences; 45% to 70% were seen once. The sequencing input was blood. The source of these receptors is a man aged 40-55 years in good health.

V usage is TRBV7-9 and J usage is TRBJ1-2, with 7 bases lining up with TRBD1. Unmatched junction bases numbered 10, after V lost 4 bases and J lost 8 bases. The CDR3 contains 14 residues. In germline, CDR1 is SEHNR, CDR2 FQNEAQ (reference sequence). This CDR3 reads CASSSTGETGGYTF. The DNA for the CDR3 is TGTGCCAGCAGCTCTACAGGGGAAACGGGGGGCTACACCTTC.

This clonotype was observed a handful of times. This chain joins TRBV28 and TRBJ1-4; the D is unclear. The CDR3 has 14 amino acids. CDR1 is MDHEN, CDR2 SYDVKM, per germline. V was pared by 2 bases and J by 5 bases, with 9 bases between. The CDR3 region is CASSLPGSNEKLFF. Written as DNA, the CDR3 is TGTGCCAGCAGTTTACCGGGCTCAAATGAAAAACTGTTTTTT. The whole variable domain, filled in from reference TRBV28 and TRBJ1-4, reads DVKVTQSSRYLVKRTGEKVFLECVQDMDHENMFWYRQDPGLGLRLIYFSYDVKMKEKGDIPEGYSVSREKKERFSLILESASTNQTSMYLCASSLPGSNEKLFFGSGTQLSVL.

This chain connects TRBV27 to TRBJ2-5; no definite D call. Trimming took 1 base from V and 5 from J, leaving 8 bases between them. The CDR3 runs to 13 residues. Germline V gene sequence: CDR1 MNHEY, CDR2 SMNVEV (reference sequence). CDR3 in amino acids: CASSLFFAETQYF. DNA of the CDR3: TGTGCCAGCAGTTTATTTTTCGCGGAGACCCAGTACTTC.

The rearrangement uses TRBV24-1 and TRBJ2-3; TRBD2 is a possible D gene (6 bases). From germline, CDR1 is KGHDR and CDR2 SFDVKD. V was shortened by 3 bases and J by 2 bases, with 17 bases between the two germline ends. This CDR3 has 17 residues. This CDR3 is CATSDLSGGVVTDTQYF. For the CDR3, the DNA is TGTGCCACCAGTGATCTTAGCGGAGGCGTAGTCACAGATACGCAGTATTTT.

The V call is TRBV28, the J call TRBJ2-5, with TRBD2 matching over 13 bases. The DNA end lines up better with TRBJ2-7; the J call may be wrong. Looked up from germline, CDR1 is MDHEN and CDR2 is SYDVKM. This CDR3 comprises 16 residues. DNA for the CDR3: TGTGCCAGCCGCACGGCCGGGACTAGCGGGACGGGCGAGCAGTACTTC. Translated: CASRTAGTSGTGEQYF.

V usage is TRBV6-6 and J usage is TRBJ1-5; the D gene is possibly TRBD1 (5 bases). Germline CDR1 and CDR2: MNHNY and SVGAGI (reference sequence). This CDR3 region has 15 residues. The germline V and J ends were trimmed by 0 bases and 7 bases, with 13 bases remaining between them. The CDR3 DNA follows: TGTGCCAGCAGTTACTCGAAACAGGTAGAACAGCCCCAGCATTTT. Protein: CASSYSKQVEQPQHF.

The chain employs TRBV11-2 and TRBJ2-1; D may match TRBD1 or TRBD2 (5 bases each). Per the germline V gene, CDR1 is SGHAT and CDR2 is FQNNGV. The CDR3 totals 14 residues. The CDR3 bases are TGTGCTTCGGGACCATCCCGAACCTACAATGAGCAGTTCTTC. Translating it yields CASGPSRTYNEQFF. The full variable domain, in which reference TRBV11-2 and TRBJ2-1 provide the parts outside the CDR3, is EAGVAQSPRYKIIEKRQSVAFWCNPISGHATLYWYQQILGQGPKLLIQFQNNGVVDDSQLPKDRFSAERLKGVDSTLKIQPAKLEDSAVYLCASGPSRTYNEQFFGPGTRLTVL.

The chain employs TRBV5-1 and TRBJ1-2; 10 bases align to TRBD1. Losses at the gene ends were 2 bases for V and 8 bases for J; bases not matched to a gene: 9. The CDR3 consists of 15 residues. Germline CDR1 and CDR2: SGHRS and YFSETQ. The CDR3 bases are TGCGCCAGCAGCTTACACGGGACAGGGGACGACGGCTACACCTTC. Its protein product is CASSLHGTGDDGYTF.

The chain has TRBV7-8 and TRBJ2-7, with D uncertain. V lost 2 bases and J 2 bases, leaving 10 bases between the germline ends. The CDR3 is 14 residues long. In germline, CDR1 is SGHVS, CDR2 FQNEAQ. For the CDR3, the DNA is TGTGCCAGCAGCTTAAGCGTGGAGACCTACGAGCAGTACTTC. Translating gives CASSLSVETYEQYF.

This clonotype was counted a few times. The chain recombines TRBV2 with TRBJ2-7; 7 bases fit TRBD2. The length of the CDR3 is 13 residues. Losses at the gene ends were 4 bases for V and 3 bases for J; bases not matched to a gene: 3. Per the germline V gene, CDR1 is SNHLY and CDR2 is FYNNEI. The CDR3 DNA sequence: TGTGCCAGCAGTGGGGGAGGGTACTACGAGCAGTACTTC. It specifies CASSGGGYYEQYF.

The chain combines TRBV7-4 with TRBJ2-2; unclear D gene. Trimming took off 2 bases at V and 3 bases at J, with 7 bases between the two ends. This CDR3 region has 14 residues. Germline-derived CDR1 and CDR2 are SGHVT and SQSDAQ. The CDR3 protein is CASSLRHHTGELFF. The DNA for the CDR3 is TGTGCCAGCAGCTTACGACACCACACCGGGGAGCTGTTTTTT.

The CDR3 spells CASSPRDRARNTEAFF. The CDR3 DNA reads TGTGCCAGCTCACCCCGGGACAGGGCGAGAAACACTGAAGCTTTCTTT. The gene calls are TRBV18 and TRBJ1-1; TRBD1 matches 9 bases. The CDR3 is made up of 16 amino acids. Germline V gives CDR1 KGHSH, CDR2 LQKENI. V was pared by 3 bases and J by 2 bases, with 7 bases of the junction left unmatched.

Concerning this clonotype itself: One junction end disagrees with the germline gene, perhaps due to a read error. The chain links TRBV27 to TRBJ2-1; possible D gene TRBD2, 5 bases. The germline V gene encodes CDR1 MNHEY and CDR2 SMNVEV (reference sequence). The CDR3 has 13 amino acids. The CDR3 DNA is TGCGCCAGCAGTTTCCCTGGAGGCAATGAGCAGTTCTTC. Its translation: CASSFPGGNEQFF.

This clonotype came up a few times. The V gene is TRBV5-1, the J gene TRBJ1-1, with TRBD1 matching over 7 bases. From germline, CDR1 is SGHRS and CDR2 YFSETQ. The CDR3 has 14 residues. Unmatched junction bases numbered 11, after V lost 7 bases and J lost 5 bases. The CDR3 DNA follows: TGCGCCAGCCGCCTAGACACAGGGGATACTGAAGCTTTCTTT. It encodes CASRLDTGDTEAFF.

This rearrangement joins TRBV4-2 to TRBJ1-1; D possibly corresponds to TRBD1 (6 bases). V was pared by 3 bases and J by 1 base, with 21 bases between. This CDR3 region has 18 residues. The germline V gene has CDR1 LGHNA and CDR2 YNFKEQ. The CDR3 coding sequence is TGTGCCAGCAGCCATCCCGATACAGGGCCAGGGGAGAACACTGAAGCTTTCTTT. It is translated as CASSHPDTGPGENTEAFF.

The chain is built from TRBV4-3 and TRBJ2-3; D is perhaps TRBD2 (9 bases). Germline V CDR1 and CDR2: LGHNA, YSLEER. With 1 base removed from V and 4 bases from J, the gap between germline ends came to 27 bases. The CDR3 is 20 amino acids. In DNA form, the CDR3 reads TGCGCCAGCAGCCAAGGACAGGGGAGCGCGGGACTAGCTGGGGCAGATACGCAGTATTTT. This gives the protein CASSQGQGSAGLAGADTQYF.

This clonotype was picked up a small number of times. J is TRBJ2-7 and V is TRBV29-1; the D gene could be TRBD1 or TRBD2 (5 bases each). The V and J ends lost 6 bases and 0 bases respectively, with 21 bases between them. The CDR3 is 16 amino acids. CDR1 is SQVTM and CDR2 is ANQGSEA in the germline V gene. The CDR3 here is CSVEGKGRVSSYEQYF. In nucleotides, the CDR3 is TGCAGCGTCGAGGGGAAGGGAAGGGTTAGCTCCTACGAGCAGTACTTC.

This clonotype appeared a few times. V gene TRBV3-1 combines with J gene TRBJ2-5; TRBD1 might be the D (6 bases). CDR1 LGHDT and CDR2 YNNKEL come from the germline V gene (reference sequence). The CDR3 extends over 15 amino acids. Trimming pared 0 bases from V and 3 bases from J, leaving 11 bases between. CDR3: CASSQDHRTEETQYF. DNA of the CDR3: TGTGCCAGCAGCCAAGATCACAGGACAGAAGAGACCCAGTACTTC.

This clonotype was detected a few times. The CDR3 here is CASSLADSGYTF. For the CDR3, the DNA is TGTGCCAGCAGCTTAGCGGACAGTGGCTACACCTTC. This chain uses TRBV7-9 with TRBJ1-2, with D maybe TRBD1 (6 bases). The V gene lost 0 bases and the J gene lost 7 bases, with 6 bases spanning the gap. This CDR3 comprises 12 residues. In germline, CDR1 is SEHNR, CDR2 FQNEAQ (reference sequence). Complete variable domain (other parts from reference TRBV7-9 and TRBJ1-2): DTGVSQNPRHKITKRGQNVTFRCDPISEHNRLYWYRQTLGQGPEFLTYFQNEAQLEKSRLLSDRFSAERPKGSFSTLEIQRTEQGDSAMYLCASSLADSGYTFGSGTRLTVV.

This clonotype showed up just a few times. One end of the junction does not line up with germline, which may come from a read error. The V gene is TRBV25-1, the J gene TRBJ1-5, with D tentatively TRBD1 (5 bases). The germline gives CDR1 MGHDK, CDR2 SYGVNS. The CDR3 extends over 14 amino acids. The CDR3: CASTNGGSDQPQHF. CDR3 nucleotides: TGTGCCAGCACTAACGGGGGTAGCGATCAGCCCCAGCATTTT.

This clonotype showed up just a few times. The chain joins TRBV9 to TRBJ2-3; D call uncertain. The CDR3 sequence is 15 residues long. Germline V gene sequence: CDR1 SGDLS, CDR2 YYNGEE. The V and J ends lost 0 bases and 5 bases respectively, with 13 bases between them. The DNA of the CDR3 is TGTGCCAGCAGCGTAGGGACCACACCGCGAGATACGCAGTATTTT. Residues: CASSVGTTPRDTQYF.

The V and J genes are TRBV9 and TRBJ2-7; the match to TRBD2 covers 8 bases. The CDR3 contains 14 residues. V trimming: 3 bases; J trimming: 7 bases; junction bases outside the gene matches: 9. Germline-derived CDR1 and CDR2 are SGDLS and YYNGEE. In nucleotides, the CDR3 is TGTGCCAGCAGCGCCTCCGGGACTAGTTGGGAGCAGTACTTC. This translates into CASSASGTSWEQYF. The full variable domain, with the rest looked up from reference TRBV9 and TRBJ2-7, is DSGVTQTPKHLITATGQRVTLRCSPRSGDLSVYWYQQSLDQGLQFLIQYYNGEERAKGNILERFSAQQFPDLHSELNLSSLELGDSALYFCASSASGTSWEQYFGPGTRLTVT.

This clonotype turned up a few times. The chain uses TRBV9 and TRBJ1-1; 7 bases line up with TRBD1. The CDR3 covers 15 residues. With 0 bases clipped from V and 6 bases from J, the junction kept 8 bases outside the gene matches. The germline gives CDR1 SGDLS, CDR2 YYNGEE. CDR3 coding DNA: TGTGCCAGCAGCGTAGCTCAAGGGACAGTTTCTGAAGCTTTCTTT. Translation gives CASSVAQGTVSEAFF.

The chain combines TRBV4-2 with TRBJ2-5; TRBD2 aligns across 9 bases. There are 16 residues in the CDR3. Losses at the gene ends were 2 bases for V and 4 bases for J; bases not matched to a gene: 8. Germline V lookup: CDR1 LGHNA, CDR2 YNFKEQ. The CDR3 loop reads CASSQSLAGIRETQYF. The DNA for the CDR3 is TGTGCCAGCAGCCAATCCCTAGCGGGGATTAGAGAGACCCAGTACTTC.

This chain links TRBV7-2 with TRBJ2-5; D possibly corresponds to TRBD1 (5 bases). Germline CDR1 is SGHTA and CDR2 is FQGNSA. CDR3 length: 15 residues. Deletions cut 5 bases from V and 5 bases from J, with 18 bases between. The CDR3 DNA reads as TGTGCCAGCAGCCTCACTCCCTCGGACATTGAGACCCAGTACTTC. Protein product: CASSLTPSDIETQYF. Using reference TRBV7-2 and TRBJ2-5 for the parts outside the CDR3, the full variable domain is GAGVSQSPSNKVTEKGKDVELRCDPISGHTALYWYRQSLGQGLEFLIYFQGNSAPDKSGLPSDRFSAERTGGSVSTLTIQRTQQEDSAVYLCASSLTPSDIETQYFGPGTRLLVL.

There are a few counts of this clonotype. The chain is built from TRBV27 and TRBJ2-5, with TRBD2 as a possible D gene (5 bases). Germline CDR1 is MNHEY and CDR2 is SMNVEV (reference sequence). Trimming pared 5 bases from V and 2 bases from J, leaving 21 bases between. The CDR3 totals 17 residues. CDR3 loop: CASSARSLFGEQETQYF. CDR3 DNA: TGTGCCAGCAGTGCTCGGTCCCTTTTTGGGGAGCAAGAGACCCAGTACTTC.

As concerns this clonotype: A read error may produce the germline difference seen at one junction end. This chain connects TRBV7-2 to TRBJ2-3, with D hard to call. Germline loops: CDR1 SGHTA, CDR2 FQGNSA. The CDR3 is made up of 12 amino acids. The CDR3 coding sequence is TGTGCCGGCAGCTTCTATCCAGATACGCAGTATTTT. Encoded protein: CAGSFYPDTQYF.

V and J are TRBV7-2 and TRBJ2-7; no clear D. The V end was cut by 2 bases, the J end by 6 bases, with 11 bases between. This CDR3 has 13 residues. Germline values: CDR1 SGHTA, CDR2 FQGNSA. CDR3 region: CASSLKGSREQYF. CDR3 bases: TGTGCCAGCAGCTTAAAGGGTTCTCGCGAGCAGTACTTC.

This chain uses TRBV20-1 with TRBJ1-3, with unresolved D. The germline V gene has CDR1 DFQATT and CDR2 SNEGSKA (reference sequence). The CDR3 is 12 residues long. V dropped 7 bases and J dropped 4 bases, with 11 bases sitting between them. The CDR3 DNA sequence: TGCAGTGTTAAGGGATCCGGAAACACCATATATTTT. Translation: CSVKGSGNTIYF.

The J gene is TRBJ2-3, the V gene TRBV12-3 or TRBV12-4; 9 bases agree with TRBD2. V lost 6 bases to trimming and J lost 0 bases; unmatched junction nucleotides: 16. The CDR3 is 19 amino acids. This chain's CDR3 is CASSPRGRGGQLSTDTQYF. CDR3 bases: TGTGCCAGCAGCCCCCGAGGGCGGGGGGGCCAGTTAAGCACAGATACGCAGTATTTT.

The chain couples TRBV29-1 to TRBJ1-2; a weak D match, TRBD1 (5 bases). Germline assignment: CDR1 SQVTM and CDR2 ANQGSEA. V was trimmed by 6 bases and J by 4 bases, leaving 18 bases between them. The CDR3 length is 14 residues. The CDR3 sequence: CSVGLRQFSYGYTF. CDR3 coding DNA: TGCAGCGTGGGACTCCGACAGTTTAGCTATGGCTACACCTTC.